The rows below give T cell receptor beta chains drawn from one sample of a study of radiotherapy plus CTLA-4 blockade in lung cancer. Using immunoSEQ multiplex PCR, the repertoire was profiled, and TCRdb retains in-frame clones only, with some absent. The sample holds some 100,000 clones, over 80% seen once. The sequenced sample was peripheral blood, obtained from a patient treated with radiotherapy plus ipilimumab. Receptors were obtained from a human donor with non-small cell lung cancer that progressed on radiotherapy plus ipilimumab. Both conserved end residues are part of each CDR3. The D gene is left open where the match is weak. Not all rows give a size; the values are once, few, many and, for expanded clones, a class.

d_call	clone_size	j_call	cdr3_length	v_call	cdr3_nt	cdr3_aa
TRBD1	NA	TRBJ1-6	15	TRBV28	TGTGCCAGCAGTTCTCCGGACAGGGTATTGTCACCCCTCCACTTT	CASSSPDRVLSPLHF
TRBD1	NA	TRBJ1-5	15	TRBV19	TGTGCCAGTAGTTTCCGGGACAGGGGGAGTCAGCCCCAGCATTTT	CASSFRDRGSQPQHF
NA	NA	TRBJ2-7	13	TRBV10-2	TGCGCCAGTGAGGTCGGAGGGGGGGCCGAGCAGTACTTC	CASEVGGGAEQYF
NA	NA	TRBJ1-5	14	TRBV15	TGTGCCACCAGCAGAGGGGGTACCAATCAGCCCCAGCATTTT	CATSRGGTNQPQHF
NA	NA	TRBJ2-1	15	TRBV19	TGTGCCAGTTTGCCCCAATTGGGAGTTAACAATGAGCAGTTCTTC	CASLPQLGVNNEQFF
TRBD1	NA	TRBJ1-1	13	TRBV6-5	TGTGCCAGCAGTTACTCGACAGGGACTGAAGCTTTCTTT	CASSYSTGTEAFF
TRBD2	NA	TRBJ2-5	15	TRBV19	TGTGCCAGTAGACTAGGGACTAGCGATTTGGAGACCCAGTACTTC	CASRLGTSDLETQYF
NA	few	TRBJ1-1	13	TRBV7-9	TGTGCCAGCAGCTTAGACACTGAAACTGAAGCTTTCTTT	CASSLDTETEAFF
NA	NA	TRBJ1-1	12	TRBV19	TGTGCCAGTAGTGACAGCCCCACTGAAGCTTTCTTT	CASSDSPTEAFF
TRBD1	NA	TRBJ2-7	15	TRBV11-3	TGTGCCAGCAGCGTGACCGGGACAGGGGGCTTCGAGCAGTACTTC	CASSVTGTGGFEQYF
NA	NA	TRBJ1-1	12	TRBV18	TGTGCCAGCTCACCTGGGCCAAACGAAGCTTTCTTT	CASSPGPNEAFF
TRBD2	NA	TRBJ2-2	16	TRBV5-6	TGTGCCAGCAGCTTGGTCCTAGCGGGAGACACCGGGGAGCTGTTTTTT	CASSLVLAGDTGELFF
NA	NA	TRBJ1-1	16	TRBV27	TGTGCCAGCAGAAGTAGGGGTGGGCGGTCGAACACTGAAGCTTTCTTT	CASRSRGGRSNTEAFF
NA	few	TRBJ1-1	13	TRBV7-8	TGTGCCAGCAGCCCCGGCCCGACAGACGAAGCTTTCTTT	CASSPGPTDEAFF
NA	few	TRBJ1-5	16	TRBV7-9	TGTGCCAGCAGCTTCGGTACGGGGGACGGGAATCAGCCCCAGCATTTT	CASSFGTGDGNQPQHF
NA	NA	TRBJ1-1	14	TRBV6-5	TGTGCCAGCAGACGCACAGTTGTCAACACTGAAGCTTTCTTT	CASRRTVVNTEAFF
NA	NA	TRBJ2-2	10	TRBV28	TGTGCCTCAGAAGACGGGGAGCTGTTTTTT	CASEDGELFF